This note documents a single T cell receptor (beta chain) sequence. The antigen is not known. This specimen belongs to a study of cytomegalovirus exposure and HLA in healthy donors. Study at large: From HLA-typed donors, an early data release held tens of millions of unique TCRs. Findings and limits, study-wide: Listed as cytomegalovirus-associated were 150 or so TCR beta chains.

Germline CDR1 SGHRS, CDR2 YFSETQ. V was cut by 3 bases and J by 5 bases, with 21 bases left in between. There are 17 residues in the CDR3. PCR was performed using 60 Vbeta and 13 Jbeta primers. Data came from immunoSEQ multiplex PCR; TCRdb stores just in-frame clones and leaves some out. Of about 120,000 clones in the sample, 74% are singletons; the top ten hold more than 2%. Sequences were obtained from PBMCs. This sequence joins TRBV5-1 and TRBJ1-5; D ambiguous. This TCR was sampled from a human donor in good health. DNA of the CDR3: TGCGCCAGCAGCTCCCTGGTCGGTGTCCCAATTGATCAGCCCCAGCATTTT. Residues: CASSSLVGVPIDQPQHF.